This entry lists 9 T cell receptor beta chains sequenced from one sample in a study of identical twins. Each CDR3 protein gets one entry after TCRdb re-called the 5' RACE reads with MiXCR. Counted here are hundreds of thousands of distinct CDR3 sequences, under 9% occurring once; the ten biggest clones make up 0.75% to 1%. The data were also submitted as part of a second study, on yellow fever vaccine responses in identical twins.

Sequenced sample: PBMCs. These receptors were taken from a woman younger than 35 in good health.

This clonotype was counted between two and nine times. Here the CDR3 reads CASRKTSGGTSSYNEQFF. CDR3 sequence (DNA): TGCGCCAGCAGGAAGACTAGCGGGGGTACAAGCTCCTACAATGAGCAGTTCTTC. This chain uses TRBV5-1 with TRBJ2-1, with TRBD2 matching 12 bases. This CDR3 is built from 18 residues. Germline lookup yields CDR1 SGHRS and CDR2 YFSETQ. V shed 5 bases and J 0 bases; nucleotides not matched to a gene: 9.

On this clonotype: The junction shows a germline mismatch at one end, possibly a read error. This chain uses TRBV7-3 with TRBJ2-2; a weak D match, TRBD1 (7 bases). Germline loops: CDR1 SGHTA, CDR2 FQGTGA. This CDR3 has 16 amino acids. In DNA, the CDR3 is TGTGCCAGCAGCTTAATGGGGGGACAGACCACCCGGGAGCTGTTTTTT. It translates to CASSLMGGQTTRELFF.

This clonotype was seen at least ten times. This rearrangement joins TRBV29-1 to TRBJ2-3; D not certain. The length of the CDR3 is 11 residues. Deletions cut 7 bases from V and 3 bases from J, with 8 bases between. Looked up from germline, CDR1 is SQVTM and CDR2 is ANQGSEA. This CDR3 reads CSGTATDTQYF. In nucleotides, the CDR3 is TGCAGCGGAACAGCGACAGATACGCAGTATTTT.

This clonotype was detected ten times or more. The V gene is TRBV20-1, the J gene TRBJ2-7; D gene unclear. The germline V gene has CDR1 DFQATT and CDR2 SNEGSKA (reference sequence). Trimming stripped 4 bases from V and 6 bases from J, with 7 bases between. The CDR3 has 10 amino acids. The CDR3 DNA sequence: TGCAGTGCTATGGATCTCGAGCAGTACTTC. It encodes CSAMDLEQYF.

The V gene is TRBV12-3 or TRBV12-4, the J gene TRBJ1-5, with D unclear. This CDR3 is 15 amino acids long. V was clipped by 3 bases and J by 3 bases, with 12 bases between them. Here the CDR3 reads CASSLRSGDNQPQHF. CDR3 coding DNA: TGTGCCAGCAGTTTGAGATCAGGAGACAATCAGCCCCAGCATTTT.

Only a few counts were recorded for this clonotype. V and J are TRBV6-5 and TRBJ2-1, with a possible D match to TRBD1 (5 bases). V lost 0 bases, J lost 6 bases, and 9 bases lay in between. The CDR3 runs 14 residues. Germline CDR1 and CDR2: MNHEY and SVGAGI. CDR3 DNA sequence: TGTGCCAGCAGTTACTCAGGGCAGGGCAATGAGCAGTTCTTC. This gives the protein CASSYSGQGNEQFF.

The CDR3 coding sequence is TGCGCCAGCCCCCCGCCGGGGGGCGTAGCCTACAATGAGCAGTTCTTC. Residues: CASPPPGGVAYNEQFF. The V call is TRBV23-1, the J call TRBJ2-1; D may be TRBD2 (7 bases). TRBV23-1 has ORF status, its function being uncertain. The V gene lost 8 bases and the J gene lost 2 bases, with 19 bases spanning the gap. The CDR3 runs 16 residues.

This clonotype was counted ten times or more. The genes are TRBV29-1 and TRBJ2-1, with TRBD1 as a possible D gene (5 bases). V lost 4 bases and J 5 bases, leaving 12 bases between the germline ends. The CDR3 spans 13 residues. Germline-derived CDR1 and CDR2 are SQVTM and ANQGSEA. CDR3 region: CSVVPTGNNEQFF. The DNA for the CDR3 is TGCAGCGTTGTCCCCACAGGAAACAATGAGCAGTTCTTC.

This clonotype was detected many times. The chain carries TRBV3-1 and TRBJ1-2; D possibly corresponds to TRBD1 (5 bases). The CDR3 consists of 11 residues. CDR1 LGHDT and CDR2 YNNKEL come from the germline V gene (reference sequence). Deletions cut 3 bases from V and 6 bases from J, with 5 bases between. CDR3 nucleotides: TGTGCCAGCAGCCAGGGACATGGCTACACCTTC. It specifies CASSQGHGYTF. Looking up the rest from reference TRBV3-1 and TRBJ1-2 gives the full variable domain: DTAVSQTPKYLVTQMGNDKSIKCEQNLGHDTMYWYKQDSKKFLKIMFSYNNKELIINETVPNRFSPKSPDKAHLNLHINSLELGDSAVYFCASSQGHGYTFGSGTRLTVV.